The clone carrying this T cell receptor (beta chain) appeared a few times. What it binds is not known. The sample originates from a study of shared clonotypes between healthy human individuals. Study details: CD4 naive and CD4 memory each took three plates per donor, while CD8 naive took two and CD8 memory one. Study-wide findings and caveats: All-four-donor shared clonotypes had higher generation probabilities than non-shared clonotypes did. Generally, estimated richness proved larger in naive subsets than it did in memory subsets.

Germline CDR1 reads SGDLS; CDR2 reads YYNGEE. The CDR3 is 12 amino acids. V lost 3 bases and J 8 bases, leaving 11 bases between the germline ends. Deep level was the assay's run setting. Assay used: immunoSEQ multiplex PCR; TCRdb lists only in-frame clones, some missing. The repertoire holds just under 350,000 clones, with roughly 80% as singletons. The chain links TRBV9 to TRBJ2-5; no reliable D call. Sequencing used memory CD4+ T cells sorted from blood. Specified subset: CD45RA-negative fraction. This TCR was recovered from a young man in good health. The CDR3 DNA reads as TGTGCCAGCAGCGGGAACTGGGGAACCCAGTACTTC. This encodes CASSGNWGTQYF.